These T cell receptor beta chains were read from a single sample in a study of blood T cell repertoires in COVID-19. The data were produced by immunoSEQ multiplex PCR, yet TCRdb's version contains in-frame clones alone and is incomplete. The sample holds around 150,000 clones, almost 80% seen once. Specimen: peripheral blood. The receptors were sampled from a man in his 60s who had recovered from COVID-19. Both conserved end residues are part of each CDR3. A D gene is named only where the DNA matches it firmly. A clone size is listed for some rows: how often the clone was seen (once, few, many), or a class if it is expanded.

cdr3_length	j_call	d_call	clone_size	v_call	cdr3_aa
14	TRBJ1-6	-	-	TRBV7-2	CASSPPSTVSPLHF
14	TRBJ2-1	-	-	TRBV4-3	CASSQEGGYNEQFF
15	TRBJ1-1	-	-	TRBV19	CASTSTGTTYTEAFF
15	TRBJ2-7	TRBD2	-	TRBV19	CASTKLAGASYEQYF
14	TRBJ1-4	TRBD1	-	TRBV5-6	CASSFPGQGEKLFF
16	TRBJ2-3	TRBD2	-	TRBV4-3	CASSQERAGGRDTQYF
13	TRBJ1-1	-	-	TRBV28	CASNILGATEAFF
14	TRBJ1-5	TRBD1	-	TRBV20-1	CSASPGTGNQPQHF
11	TRBJ1-3	-	few	TRBV9	CASRSGNTIYF
19	TRBJ2-5	TRBD2	once	TRBV18	CASSPQMGLAGAQGETQYF
15	TRBJ2-2	-	-	TRBV18	CASSPDREGTGELFF
15	TRBJ2-1	TRBD2	-	TRBV5-1	CASRGDLAGADEQFF
15	TRBJ2-2	TRBD1	-	TRBV18	CASSLGTVSTGELFF
11	TRBJ2-5	-	-	TRBV7-8	CASSFRETQYF
14	TRBJ2-3	-	-	TRBV6-5	CASRVTGRADTQYF
16	TRBJ2-5	TRBD2	-	TRBV7-9	CASSYALSAGVVTQYF
13	TRBJ2-2	-	-	TRBV24-1	CATSDPPNWELFF
13	TRBJ1-1	TRBD1	-	TRBV9	CASSPDRATEAFF
15	TRBJ2-6	-	few	TRBV7-3	CASSLRRAGANVLTF
13	TRBJ2-2	-	once	TRBV12-3/TRBV12-4	CASSFTNTGELFF
16	TRBJ2-3	TRBD2	-	TRBV13	CASSLVAGLVTDTQYF
14	TRBJ1-1	-	-	TRBV3-1/TRBV3-2	CASSQVDMNTEAFF
13	TRBJ1-6	-	once	TRBV5-1	CASSYDRSSPLHF
16	TRBJ2-3	TRBD2	-	TRBV6-2/TRBV6-3	CASSYRSGGAGDTQYF
13	TRBJ1-1	-	-	TRBV6-5	CASSPRGALEAFF
12	TRBJ1-2	-	-	TRBV6-1	CASSEVGDGYTF
17	TRBJ2-5	TRBD1	-	TRBV6-6	CASSLNSLTTGTETQYF
16	TRBJ2-5	TRBD2	-	TRBV3-1/TRBV3-2	CASSQEPAGGMETQYF
16	TRBJ2-7	TRBD2	-	TRBV7-2	CASSLGVGRGAYEQYF
15	TRBJ2-2	TRBD1	-	TRBV6-5	CASSRTGGDTGELFF
15	TRBJ1-5	-	-	TRBV7-8	CASSPLRGNNQPQHF
13	TRBJ1-6	-	few	TRBV19	CASTGSGNSPLHF
14	TRBJ2-2	TRBD1	-	TRBV30	CAWGGQGYTGELFF
17	TRBJ2-5	-	-	TRBV18	CASSPPLGFRGQETQYF
13	TRBJ2-1	TRBD2	-	TRBV12-3/TRBV12-4	CASSLILAGVGFF
15	TRBJ2-3	TRBD1	once	TRBV18	CASSPRDRSTDTQYF
16	TRBJ1-6	TRBD1	-	TRBV30	CAPDRDIPGYNSPLHF
14	TRBJ1-1	-	few	TRBV11-3	CASSQGVWDTEAFF
15	TRBJ2-5	-	-	TRBV5-4	CASSPSQGYGETQYF
16	TRBJ1-4	-	-	TRBV4-2	CASSQTGRVDNEKLFF
14	TRBJ1-2	-	-	TRBV6-2/TRBV6-3	CASSYVGINYGYTF
17	TRBJ2-3	-	-	TRBV4-1	CASSQEMDSISTDTQYF